This T cell receptor (beta chain) derives from a study of type 1 regulatory T cells (dated by TCRdb to the early 2020s). Turning to the overall study: An in vitro protocol by which a Tr1-enriched, alloantigen-specific CD4 T cell product named T-allo10 was generated was characterized in the study. T-allo10 was being tested clinically in patients with hematological malignancies who were undergoing allogeneic hematopoietic stem cell transplantation.

The instrument given in TCRdb is Illumina MiSeq. TCRdb's own reprocessing of the public reads used fastp at Q25 and MiXCR and kept productive beta chains. Entries that share a CDR3 protein sequence are merged under the most common genes and DNA. Here the sample has about 71,000 distinct CDR3 sequences; less than 25% occur a single time. More than 7.5% of the sample belongs to the ten largest clones. General findings and caveats noted by the study authors: Compared with non-Tr1 cells, Tr1 cells had a narrower TCR repertoire, and the study took this difference to reflect clonal expansion driven by alloantigen.

In the case of this clonotype: Its antigen is currently not known. Base qualities were left out, and no much larger clone turns up one base away.

This receptor was taken from a human donor in good health. The sequencing sample was made of cultured type 1 regulatory T (Tr1) cells, either the whole culture or a sorted fraction (not recorded which). The cell subset or site label, as the study defines it: type 1 regulatory T cells sorted from the T-allo10 product.

At the DNA level, the sequence is TGCGCCAGCAGCTTGGAGGGACAGAATAATTCACCCCTCCACTTT. Translated, it reads CASSLEGQNNSPLHF. The V and J segments used are TRBV5-1 and TRBJ1-6; TRBD1 matches 7 bases in the middle. From a lookup of the germline V gene, CDR1 and CDR2 are SGHRS and YFSETQ. Trimming accounts for 0 bases at V and 5 bases at J, while the number of junction bases matched to no gene is 2. The CDR3 covers 15 residues, taking in both the cysteine and the phenylalanine. The sequence is cut down to CDR3 DNA, 45 bases in frame from base 1.